These T cell receptor beta chains were read from a single sample in a study of cytomegalovirus exposure and HLA in healthy donors. Produced via immunoSEQ multiplex PCR; TCRdb's table is partial and in-frame only. The table lists about 150,000 clones, over 70% of them singletons. The sample consisted of PBMCs. Receptors originate from a woman aged 40 to 49 in good health and CMV-seropositive. Both conserved end residues are part of each CDR3. The D gene is left open where the match is weak. Clone size appears in some rows only: once, few, many, or a class for an expanded clone.

V	size	J	D	CDR3	DNA
TRBV6-5	.	TRBJ2-5	.	CASARGETQYF	TGTGCCAGCGCCAGGGGAGAGACCCAGTACTTC
TRBV2	few	TRBJ2-2	TRBD1	CASTGQGIIGELFF	TGTGCCAGCACAGGACAGGGGATAATCGGGGAGCTGTTTTTT
TRBV6-1	.	TRBJ1-1	.	CASSSQGLTEAFF	TGTGCCAGCAGCAGCCAGGGTCTGACTGAAGCTTTCTTT
TRBV5-1	.	TRBJ2-3	.	CASSFGGVGTQYF	TGCGCCAGCAGCTTTGGGGGCGTAGGTACGCAGTATTTT
TRBV18	.	TRBJ2-3	TRBD1	CASSPDRDRGTQYF	TGTGCCAGCTCACCAGACAGGGATCGTGGTACGCAGTATTTT
TRBV5-1	few	TRBJ1-2	TRBD1	CASSARDRGLWGYTF	TGCGCCAGCAGCGCCCGGGACAGGGGGCTCTGGGGCTACACCTTC
TRBV28	.	TRBJ1-5	.	CASLKGDGDQPQHF	TGTGCCAGTCTCAAAGGGGATGGGGATCAGCCCCAGCATTTT
TRBV10-3	.	TRBJ2-2	TRBD1	CALRTGGTGELFF	TGTGCCTTACGGACAGGGGGCACCGGGGAGCTGTTTTTT
TRBV6-5	.	TRBJ1-2	.	CASEDQINYGYTF	TGTGCCAGCGAGGATCAGATTAACTATGGCTACACCTTC
TRBV9	.	TRBJ2-2	.	CASSGLWNTGELFF	TGTGCCAGCAGCGGACTTTGGAACACCGGGGAGCTGTTTTTT
TRBV7-2	.	TRBJ2-7	.	CASSLRGGYEQYF	TGTGCCAGCAGCTTGAGGGGGGGCTACGAGCAGTACTTC
TRBV14	.	TRBJ1-2	.	CASSPLGVLVMNGYTF	TGTGCCAGCAGCCCATTGGGAGTCCTGGTCATGAATGGCTACACCTTC
TRBV6-5	.	TRBJ2-7	.	CASSYSRVAYEQYF	TGTGCCAGCAGTTACTCCAGGGTGGCCTACGAGCAGTACTTC